The source of this T cell receptor beta chain is a study of cytomegalovirus exposure and HLA in healthy donors. The study's findings and limits: Previous analysis showed most TCR beta V segments were productive about 87% or about 30% of the time. Most of the CMV-associated TCR beta chains (in a later analysis) appeared to be HLA-restricted.

This CDR3 contains 17 residues. Germline assignment: CDR1 SGHTA and CDR2 FQGNSA. The ends lost 3 bases at V and 1 base at J; junction bases unmatched: 6. Amplification used 60 Vbeta primers and 13 Jbeta primers. The table came from immunoSEQ multiplex PCR; TCRdb's copy has only in-frame clones and leaves some out. The data show approximately 70,000 clones, with around 72% seen just once and around 15% held by the top ten. A word on this clone: Antigen specificity is unknown.

The rearrangement joins TRBV7-2 to TRBJ2-4, with 10 bases lining up with TRBD2. Sequenced input: PBMCs. The TCR was taken from a male donor in good health and CMV-seropositive. CDR3: CASSFLSGRRAKNIQYF. DNA of the CDR3: TGTGCCAGCAGCTTTCTTAGCGGGAGGAGGGCCAAAAACATTCAGTACTTC.